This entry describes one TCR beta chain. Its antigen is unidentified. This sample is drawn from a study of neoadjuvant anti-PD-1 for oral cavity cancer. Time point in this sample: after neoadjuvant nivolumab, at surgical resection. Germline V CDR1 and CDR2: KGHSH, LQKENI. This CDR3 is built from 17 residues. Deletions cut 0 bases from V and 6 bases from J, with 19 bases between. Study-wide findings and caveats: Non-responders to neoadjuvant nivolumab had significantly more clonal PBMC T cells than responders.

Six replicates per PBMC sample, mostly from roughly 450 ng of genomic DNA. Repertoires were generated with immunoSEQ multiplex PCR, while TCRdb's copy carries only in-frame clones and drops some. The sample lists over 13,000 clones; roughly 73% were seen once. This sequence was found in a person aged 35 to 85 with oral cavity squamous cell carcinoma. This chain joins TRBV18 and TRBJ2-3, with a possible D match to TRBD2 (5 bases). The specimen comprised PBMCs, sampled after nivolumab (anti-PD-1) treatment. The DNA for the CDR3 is TGTGCCAGCTCACCACCGATGGCGGGTACTCGGCAGGATACGCAGTATTTT. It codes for CASSPPMAGTRQDTQYF.